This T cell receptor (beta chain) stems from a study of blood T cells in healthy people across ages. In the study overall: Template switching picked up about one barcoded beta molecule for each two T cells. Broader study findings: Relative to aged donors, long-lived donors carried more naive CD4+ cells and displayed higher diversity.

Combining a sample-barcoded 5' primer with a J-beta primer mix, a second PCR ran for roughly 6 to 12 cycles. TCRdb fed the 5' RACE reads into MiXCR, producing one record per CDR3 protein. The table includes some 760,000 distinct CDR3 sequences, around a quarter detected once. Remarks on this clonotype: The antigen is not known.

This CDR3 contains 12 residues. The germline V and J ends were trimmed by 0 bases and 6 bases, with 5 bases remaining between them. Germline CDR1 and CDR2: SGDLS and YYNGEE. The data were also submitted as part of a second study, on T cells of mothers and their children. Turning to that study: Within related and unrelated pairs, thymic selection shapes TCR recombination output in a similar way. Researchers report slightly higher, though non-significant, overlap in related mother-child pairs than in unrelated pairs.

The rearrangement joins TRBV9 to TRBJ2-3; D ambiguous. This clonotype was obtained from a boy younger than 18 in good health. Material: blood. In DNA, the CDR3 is TGTGCCAGCAGCGTAGAGGTCGATACGCAGTATTTT. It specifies CASSVEVDTQYF.